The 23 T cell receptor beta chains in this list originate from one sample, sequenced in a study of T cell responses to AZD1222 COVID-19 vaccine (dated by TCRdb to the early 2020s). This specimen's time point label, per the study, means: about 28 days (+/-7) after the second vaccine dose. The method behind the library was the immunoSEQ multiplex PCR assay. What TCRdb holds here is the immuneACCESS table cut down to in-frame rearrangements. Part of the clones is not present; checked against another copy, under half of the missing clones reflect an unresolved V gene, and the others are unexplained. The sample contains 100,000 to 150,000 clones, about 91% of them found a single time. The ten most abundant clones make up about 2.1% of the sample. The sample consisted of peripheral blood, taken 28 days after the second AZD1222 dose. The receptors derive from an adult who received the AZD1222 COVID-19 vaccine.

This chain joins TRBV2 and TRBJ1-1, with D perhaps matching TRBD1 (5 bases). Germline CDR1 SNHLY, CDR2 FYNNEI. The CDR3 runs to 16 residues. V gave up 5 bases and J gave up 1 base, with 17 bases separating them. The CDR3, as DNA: TGTGCCAGCAGTACCCCAGCGGCAGGGAGGAACACTGAAGCTTTCTTT. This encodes CASSTPAAGRNTEAFF.

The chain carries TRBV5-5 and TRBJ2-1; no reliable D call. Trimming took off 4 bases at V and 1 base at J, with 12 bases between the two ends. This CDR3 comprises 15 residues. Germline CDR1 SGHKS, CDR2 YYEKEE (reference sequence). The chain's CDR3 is CASSAYLPSYNEQFF. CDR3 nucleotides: TGTGCCAGCAGCGCCTACTTACCGTCCTACAATGAGCAGTTCTTC. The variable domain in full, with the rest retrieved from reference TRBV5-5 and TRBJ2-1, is DAGVTQSPTHLIKTRGQQVTLRCSPISGHKSVSWYQQVLGQGPQFIFQYYEKEERGRGNFPDRFSARQFPNYSSELNVNALLLGDSALYLCASSAYLPSYNEQFFGPGTRLTVL.

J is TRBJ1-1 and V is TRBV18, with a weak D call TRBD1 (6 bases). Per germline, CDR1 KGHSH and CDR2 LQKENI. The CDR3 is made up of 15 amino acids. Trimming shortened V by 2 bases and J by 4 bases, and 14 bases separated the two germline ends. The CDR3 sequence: CASSPSGGGGTEAFF. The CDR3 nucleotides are TGTGCCAGCTCACCATCCGGTGGAGGGGGCACTGAAGCTTTCTTT.

The CDR3 region is CASREGGAEINEQFF. CDR3 sequence (DNA): TGTGCCAGCAGGGAGGGGGGGGCCGAGATCAATGAGCAGTTCTTC. This chain uses TRBV2 with TRBJ2-1; TRBD2 is a possible D gene (7 bases). Germline V gene sequence: CDR1 SNHLY, CDR2 FYNNEI. Deletions cut 6 bases from V and 6 bases from J, with 18 bases between. The CDR3 contains 15 residues. The full variable domain, rest sourced from reference TRBV2 and TRBJ2-1, is EPEVTQTPSHQVTQMGQEVILRCVPISNHLYFYWYRQILGQKVEFLVSFYNNEISEKSEIFDDQFSVERPDGSNFTLKIRSTKLEDSAMYFCASREGGAEINEQFFGPGTRLTVL.

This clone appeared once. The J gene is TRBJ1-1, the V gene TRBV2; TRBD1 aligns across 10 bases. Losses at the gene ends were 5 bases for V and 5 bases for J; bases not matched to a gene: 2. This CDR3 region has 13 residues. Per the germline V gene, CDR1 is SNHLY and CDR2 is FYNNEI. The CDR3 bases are TGTGCCAGCAGTAGGGGACAGGGGACTGAAGCTTTCTTT. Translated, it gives CASSRGQGTEAFF.

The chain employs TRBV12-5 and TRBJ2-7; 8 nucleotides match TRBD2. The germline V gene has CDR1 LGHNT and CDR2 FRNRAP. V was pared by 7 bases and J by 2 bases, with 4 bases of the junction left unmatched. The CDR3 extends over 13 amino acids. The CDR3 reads CASVPGGAYEQYF. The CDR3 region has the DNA TGTGCTAGTGTCCCCGGGGGGGCCTACGAGCAGTACTTC.

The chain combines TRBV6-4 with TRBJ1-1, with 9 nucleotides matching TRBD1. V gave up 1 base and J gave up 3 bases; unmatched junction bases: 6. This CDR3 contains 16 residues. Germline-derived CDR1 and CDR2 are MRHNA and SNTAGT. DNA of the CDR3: TGTGCCAGCAGTGACTGGGACAGGGAAGGGTACACTGAAGCTTTCTTT. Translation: CASSDWDREGYTEAFF.

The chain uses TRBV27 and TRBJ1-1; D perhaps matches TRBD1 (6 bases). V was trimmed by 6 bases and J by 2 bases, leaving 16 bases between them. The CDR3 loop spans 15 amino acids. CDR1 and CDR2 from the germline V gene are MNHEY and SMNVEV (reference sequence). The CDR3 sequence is CASRQLQGANTEAFF. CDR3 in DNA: TGTGCCAGCAGACAATTACAGGGAGCTAACACTGAAGCTTTCTTT.

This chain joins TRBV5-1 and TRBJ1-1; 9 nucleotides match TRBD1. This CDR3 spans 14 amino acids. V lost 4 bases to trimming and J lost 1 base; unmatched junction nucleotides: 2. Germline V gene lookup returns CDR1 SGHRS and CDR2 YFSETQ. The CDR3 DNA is TGCGCCAGCAGCCAGACAGGGGGGAACACTGAAGCTTTCTTT. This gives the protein CASSQTGGNTEAFF.

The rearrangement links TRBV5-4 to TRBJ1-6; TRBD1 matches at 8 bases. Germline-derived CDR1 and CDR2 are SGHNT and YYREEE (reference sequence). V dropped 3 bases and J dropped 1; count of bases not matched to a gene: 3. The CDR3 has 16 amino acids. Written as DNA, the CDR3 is TGTGCCAGCAGCTCCAACAGGGGGTCCTATAATTCACCCCTCCACTTT. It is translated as CASSSNRGSYNSPLHF.

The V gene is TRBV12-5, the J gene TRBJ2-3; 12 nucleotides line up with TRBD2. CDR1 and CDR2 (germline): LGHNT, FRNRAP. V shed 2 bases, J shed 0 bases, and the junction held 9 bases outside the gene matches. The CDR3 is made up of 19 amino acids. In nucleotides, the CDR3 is TGTGCTAGTGGTTTGAAAAGGACTAGCGGGATGACTAGCACAGATACGCAGTATTTT. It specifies CASGLKRTSGMTSTDTQYF. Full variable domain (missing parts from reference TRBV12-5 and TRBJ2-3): DARVTQTPRHKVTEMGQEVTMRCQPILGHNTVFWYRQTMMQGLELLAYFRNRAPLDDSGMPKDRFSAEMPDATLATLKIQPSEPRDSAVYFCASGLKRTSGMTSTDTQYFGPGTRLTVL.

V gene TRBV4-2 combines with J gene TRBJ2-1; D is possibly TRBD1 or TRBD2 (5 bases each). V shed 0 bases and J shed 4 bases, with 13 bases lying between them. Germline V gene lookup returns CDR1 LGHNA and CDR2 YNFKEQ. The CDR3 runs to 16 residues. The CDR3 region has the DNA TGTGCCAGCAGCCAAGATCCGGGACGAGGATACAATGAGCAGTTCTTC. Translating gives CASSQDPGRGYNEQFF.

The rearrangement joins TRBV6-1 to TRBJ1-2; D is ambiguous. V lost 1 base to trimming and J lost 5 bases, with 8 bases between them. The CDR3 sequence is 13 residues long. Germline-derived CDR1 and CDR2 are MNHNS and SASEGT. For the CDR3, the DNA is TGTGCCAGCAGTGAAGGTCCCTTATATGGCTACACCTTC. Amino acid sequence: CASSEGPLYGYTF.

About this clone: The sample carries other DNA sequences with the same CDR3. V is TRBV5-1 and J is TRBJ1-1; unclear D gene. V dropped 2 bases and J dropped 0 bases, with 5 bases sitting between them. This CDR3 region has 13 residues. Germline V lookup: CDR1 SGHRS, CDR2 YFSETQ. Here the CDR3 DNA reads TGCGCCAGCAGCTTCGGATTGAACACTGAAGCTTTCTTT. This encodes CASSFGLNTEAFF.

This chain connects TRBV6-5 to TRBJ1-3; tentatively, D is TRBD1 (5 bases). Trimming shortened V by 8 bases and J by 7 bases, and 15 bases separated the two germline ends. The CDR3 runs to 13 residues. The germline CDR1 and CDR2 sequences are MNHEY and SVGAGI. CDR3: CASSRPGWNTIYF. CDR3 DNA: TGTGCCAGCTCGCGGCCAGGGTGGAACACCATATATTTT.

This chain's CDR3 is CASSRQGGDTIYF. CDR3 bases: TGTGCCAGCAGTCGCCAGGGAGGGGACACCATATATTTT. This chain joins TRBV6-1 and TRBJ1-3, with D perhaps TRBD1 (5 bases). Trimming took 5 bases from V and 8 from J, leaving 13 bases between them. Germline CDR1 and CDR2: MNHNS and SASEGT. This CDR3 has 13 residues.

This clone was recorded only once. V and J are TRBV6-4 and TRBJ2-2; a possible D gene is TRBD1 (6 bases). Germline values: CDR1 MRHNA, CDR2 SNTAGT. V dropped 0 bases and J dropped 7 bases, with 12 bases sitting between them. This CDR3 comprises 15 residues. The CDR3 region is CASSDSTGDVGELFF. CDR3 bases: TGTGCCAGCAGTGACTCGACAGGAGATGTCGGGGAGCTGTTTTTT.

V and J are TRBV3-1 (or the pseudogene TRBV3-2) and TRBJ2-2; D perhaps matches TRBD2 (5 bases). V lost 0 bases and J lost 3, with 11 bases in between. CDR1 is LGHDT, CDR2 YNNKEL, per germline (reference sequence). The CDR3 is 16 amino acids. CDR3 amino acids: CASSQDTPGYTGELFF. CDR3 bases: TGTGCCAGCAGCCAAGATACCCCGGGGTACACCGGGGAGCTGTTTTTT.

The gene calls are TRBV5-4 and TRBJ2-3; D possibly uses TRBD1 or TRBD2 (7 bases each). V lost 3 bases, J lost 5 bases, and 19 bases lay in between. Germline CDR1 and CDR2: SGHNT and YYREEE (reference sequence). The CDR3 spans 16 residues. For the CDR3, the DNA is TGTGCCAGCAGCTCGGGGGGACAGCAAAAAGGAGATACGCAGTATTTT. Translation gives CASSSGGQQKGDTQYF.

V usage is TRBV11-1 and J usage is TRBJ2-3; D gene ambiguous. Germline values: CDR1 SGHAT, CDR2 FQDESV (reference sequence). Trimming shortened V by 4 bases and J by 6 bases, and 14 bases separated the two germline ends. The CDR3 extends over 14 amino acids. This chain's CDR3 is CASSSPEGGDTQYF. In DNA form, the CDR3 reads TGTGCCAGCAGCTCGCCGGAAGGTGGGGATACGCAGTATTTT.

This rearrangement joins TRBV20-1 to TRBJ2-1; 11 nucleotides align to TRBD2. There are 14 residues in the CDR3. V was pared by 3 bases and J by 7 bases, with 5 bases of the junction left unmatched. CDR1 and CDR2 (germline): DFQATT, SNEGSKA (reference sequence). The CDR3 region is CSASRLAGRNEQFF. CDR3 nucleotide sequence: TGCAGTGCTAGTAGACTAGCGGGAAGGAATGAGCAGTTCTTC.

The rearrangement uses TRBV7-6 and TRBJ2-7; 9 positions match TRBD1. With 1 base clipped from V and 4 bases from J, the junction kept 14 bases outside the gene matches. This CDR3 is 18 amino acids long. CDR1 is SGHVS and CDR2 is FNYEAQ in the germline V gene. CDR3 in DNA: TGTGCCAGCAGCTTAGTTTTGGGGATCAGGACAGGGGCATACGAGCAGTACTTC. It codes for CASSLVLGIRTGAYEQYF.

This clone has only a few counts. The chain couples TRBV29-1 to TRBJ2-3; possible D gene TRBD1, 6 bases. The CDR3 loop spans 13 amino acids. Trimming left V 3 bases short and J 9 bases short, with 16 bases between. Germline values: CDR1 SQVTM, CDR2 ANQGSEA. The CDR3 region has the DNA TGCAGCGTTGAGCGGCAGGGGTCAGGGACGCAGTATTTT. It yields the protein CSVERQGSGTQYF.